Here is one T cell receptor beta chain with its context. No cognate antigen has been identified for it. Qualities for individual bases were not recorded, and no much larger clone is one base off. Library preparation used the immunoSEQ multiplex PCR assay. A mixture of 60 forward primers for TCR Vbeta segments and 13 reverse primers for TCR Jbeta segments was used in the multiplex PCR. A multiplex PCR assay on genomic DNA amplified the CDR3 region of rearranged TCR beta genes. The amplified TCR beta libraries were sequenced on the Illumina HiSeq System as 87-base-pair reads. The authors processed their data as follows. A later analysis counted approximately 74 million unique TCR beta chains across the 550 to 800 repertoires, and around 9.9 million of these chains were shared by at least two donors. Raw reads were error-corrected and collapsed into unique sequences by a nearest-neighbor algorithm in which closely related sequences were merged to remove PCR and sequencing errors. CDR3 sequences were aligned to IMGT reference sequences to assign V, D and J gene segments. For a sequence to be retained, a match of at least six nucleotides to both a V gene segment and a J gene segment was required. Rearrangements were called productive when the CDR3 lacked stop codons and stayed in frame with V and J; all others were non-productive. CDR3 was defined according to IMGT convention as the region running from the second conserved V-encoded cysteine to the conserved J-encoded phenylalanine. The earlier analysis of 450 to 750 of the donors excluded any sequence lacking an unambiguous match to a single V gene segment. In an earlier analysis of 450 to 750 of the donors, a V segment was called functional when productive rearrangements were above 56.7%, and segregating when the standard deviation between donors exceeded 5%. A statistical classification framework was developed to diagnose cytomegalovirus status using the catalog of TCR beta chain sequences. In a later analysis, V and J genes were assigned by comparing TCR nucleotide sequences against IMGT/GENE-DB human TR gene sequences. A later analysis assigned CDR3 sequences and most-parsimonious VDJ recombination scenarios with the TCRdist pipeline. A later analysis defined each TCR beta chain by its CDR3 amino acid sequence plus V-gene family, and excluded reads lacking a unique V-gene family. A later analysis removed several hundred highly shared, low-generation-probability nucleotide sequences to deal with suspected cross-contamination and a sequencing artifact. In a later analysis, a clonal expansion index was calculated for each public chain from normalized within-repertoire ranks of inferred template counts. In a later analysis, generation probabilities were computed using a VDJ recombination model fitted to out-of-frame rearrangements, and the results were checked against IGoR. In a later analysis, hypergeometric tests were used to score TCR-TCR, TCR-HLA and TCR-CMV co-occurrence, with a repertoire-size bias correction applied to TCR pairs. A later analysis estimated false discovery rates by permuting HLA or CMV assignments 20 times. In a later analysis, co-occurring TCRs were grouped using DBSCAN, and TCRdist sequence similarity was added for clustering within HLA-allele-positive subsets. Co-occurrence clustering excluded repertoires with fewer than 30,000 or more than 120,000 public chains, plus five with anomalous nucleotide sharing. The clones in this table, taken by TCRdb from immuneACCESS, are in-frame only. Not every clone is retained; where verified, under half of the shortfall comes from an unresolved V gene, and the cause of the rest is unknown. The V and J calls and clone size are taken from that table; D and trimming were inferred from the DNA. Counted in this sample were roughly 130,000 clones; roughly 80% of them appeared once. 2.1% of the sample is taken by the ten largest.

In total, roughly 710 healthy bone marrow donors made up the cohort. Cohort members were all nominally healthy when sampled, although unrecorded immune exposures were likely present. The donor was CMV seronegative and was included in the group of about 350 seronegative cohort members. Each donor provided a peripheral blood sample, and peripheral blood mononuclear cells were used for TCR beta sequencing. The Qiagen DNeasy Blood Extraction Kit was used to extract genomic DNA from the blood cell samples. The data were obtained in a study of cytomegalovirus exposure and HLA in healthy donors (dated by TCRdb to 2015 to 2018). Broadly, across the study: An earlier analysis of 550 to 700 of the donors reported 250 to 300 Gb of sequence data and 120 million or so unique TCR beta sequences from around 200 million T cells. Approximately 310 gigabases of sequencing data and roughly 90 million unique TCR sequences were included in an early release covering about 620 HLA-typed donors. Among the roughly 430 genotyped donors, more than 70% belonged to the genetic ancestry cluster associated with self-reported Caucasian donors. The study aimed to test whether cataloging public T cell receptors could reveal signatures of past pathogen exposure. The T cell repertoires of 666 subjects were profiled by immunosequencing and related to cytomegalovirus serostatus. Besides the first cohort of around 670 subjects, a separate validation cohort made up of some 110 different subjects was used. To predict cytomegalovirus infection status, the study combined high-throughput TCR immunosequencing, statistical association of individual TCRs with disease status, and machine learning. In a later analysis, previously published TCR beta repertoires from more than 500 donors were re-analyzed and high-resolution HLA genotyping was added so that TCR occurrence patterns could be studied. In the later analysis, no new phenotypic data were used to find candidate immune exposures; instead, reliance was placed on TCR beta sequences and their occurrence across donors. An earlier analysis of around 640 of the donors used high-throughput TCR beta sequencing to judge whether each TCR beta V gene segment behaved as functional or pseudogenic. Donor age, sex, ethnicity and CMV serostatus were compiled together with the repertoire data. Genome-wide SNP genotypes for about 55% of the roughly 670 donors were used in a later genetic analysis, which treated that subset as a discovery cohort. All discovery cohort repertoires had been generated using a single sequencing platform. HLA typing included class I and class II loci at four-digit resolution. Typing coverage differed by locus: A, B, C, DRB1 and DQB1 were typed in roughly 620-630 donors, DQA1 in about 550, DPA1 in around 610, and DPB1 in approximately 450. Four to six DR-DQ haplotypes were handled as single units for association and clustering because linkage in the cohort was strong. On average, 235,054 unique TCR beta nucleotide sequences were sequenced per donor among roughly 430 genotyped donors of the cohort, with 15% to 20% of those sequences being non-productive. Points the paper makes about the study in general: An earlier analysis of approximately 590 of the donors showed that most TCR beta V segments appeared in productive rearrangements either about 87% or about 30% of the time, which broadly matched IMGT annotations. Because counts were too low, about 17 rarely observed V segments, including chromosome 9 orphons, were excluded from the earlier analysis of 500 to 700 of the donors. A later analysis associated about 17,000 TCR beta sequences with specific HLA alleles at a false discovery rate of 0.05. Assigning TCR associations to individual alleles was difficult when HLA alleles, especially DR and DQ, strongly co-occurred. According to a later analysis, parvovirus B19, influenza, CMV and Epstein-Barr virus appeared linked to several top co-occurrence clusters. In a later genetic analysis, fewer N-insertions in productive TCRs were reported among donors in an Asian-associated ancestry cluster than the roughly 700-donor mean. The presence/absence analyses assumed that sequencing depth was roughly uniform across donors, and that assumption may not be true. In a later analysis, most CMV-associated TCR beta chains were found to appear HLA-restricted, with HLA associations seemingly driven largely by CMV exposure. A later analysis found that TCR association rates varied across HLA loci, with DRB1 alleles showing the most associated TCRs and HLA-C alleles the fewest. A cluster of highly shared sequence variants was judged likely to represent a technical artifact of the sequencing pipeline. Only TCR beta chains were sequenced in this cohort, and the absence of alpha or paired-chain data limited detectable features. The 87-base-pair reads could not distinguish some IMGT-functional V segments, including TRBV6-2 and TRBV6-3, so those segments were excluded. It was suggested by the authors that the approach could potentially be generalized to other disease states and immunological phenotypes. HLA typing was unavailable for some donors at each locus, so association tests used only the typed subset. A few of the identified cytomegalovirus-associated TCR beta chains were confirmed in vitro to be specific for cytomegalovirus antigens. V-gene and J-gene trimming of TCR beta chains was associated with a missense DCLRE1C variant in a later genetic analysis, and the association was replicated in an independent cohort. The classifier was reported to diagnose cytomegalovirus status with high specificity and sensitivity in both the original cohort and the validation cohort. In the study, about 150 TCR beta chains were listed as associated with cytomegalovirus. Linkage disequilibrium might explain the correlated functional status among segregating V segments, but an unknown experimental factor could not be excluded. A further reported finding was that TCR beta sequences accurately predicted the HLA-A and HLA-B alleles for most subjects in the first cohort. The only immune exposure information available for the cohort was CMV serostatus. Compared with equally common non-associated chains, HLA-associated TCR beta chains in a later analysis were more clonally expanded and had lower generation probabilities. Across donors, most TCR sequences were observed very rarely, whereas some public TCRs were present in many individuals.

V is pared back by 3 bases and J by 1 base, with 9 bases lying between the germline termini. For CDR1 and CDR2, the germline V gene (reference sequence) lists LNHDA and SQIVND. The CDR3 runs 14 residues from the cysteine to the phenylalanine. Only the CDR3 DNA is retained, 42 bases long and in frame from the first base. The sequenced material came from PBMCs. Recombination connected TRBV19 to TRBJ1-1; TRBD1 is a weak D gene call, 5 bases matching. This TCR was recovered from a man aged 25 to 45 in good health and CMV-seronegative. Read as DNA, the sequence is TGTGCCAGTAGTATTGGGGCAGCGAACACTGAAGCTTTCTTT. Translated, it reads CASSIGAANTEAFF.